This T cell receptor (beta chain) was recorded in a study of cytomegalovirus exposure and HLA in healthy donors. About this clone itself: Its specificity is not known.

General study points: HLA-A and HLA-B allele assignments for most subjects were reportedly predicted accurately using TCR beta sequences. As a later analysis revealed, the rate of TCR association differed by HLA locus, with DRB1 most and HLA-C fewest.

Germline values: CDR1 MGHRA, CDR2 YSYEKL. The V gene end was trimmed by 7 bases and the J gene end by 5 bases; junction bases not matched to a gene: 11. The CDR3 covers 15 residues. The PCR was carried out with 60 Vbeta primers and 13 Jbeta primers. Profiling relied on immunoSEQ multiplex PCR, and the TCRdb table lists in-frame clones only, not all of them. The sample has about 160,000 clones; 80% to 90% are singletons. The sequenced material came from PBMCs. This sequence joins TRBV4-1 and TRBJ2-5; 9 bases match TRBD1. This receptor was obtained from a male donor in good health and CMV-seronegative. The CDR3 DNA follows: TGCGCCAGCACCCCAAGTCAGGACAGGGGTGAGACCCAGTACTTC. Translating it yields CASTPSQDRGETQYF.